A selection of T cell receptor beta chains follows, all from one sample in a study of shared clonotypes between healthy human individuals. Clones were read by immunoSEQ multiplex PCR, and TCRdb kept only the in-frame ones, dropping some. Seen here are roughly 2 million clones, approximately 94% observed once, and the top ten hold around 0.13%. Sequencing input: naive CD4+ T cells sorted from blood. Receptors were obtained from a man aged 18 to 30 in good health. Both conserved end residues are part of each CDR3. A D gene is named only where the DNA matches it firmly. A clone size is listed for some rows: how often the clone was seen (once, few, many), or a class if it is expanded.

TRBV2,TRBJ2-5,TRBD2,once,TGTGCCAGCAGGAAAAAGACTAGCGGGACTCAAGAGACCCAGTACTTC,CASRKKTSGTQETQYF
TRBV14,TRBJ2-1,TRBD2,NA,TGTGCCAGCAGGACGTCGACTAGCCCGATGTACAATGAGCAGTTCTTC,CASRTSTSPMYNEQFF
TRBV6-6,TRBJ1-6,TRBD1,NA,TGTGCCAGCAGTTACTCCCAGGGGGGGAATTCACCCCTCCACTTT,CASSYSQGGNSPLHF
TRBV6-6,TRBJ2-5,NA,NA,TGTGCCAGCTCATCTCCGGGCCCCCAAGAGACCCAGTACTTC,CASSSPGPQETQYF
TRBV29-1,TRBJ2-7,NA,once,TGCAGCGTTGAAGATTGGTCCAGGGTGGAGCAGTACTTC,CSVEDWSRVEQYF
TRBV11-2,TRBJ1-6,NA,NA,TGTGCCAGCAGCACTCAGGGAAGCTCCTATAATTCACCCCTCCACTTT,CASSTQGSSYNSPLHF
TRBV10-3,TRBJ2-7,TRBD1,NA,TGTGCCATCAGTGGCCGGGACAGGGCTGACGAGCAGTACTTC,CAISGRDRADEQYF
TRBV4-3,TRBJ1-2,NA,once,TGCGCCAGCAGCCAAGAAACCGGGACGGACTATGGCTACACCTTC,CASSQETGTDYGYTF
TRBV29-1,TRBJ2-1,NA,NA,TGCAGCGTAACCCCGATAGAGCGACCCAATGAGCAGTTCTTC,CSVTPIERPNEQFF
TRBV7-9,TRBJ2-3,NA,NA,TGTGCCAGCACCCAAGACGGGAGAGTGGGAGATACGCAGTATTTT,CASTQDGRVGDTQYF
TRBV7-2,TRBJ2-6,NA,NA,TGTGCCAGCAGCTTGGTAGGCCGCTCCGGGGCCAACGTCCTGACTTTC,CASSLVGRSGANVLTF
TRBV27,TRBJ1-2,NA,once,TGTGCCAGCAGTCGGGAGGGGCATGGCTACACCTTC,CASSREGHGYTF
TRBV18,TRBJ2-1,TRBD1,NA,TGTGCCAGCTCATACCGGGACAGCTACAATGAGCAGTTCTTC,CASSYRDSYNEQFF
TRBV5-6,TRBJ2-5,NA,NA,TGTGCCAGCAGGGATTCCGGGACTCGTCAAGAGACCCAGTACTTC,CASRDSGTRQETQYF
TRBV5-6,TRBJ2-2,TRBD1,NA,TGTGCCAGCAGCTTGCTTGGGACAGCGAACACCGGGGAGCTGTTTTTT,CASSLLGTANTGELFF
TRBV5-1,TRBJ2-7,TRBD1,once,TGCGCCAGCAGCTTGGGTCGGGACAGAGCCTACGAGCAGTACTTC,CASSLGRDRAYEQYF
TRBV5-1,TRBJ2-5,TRBD2,NA,TGCGCCAGCAGCTTGACTAGCGGGGGCCAGACCCAGTACTTC,CASSLTSGGQTQYF
TRBV11-3,TRBJ2-2,NA,NA,TGTGCCTCCGCGGCCCGTACGAACACCGGGGAGCTGTTTTTT,CASAARTNTGELFF
TRBV4-1,TRBJ2-7,NA,NA,TGCGCCAGCAGCCAAGGCGCACAGTTTTATATCTACGAGCAGTACTTC,CASSQGAQFYIYEQYF
TRBV19,TRBJ1-6,NA,NA,TGTGCCAGTAGCCCCCGGGGGGCGCGCACCCTCCACTTT,CASSPRGARTLHF
TRBV7-2,TRBJ1-6,NA,NA,TGTGCCAGCAGCCACAGGGACCCTGTGACTTCACCCCTCCACTTT,CASSHRDPVTSPLHF
TRBV7-9,TRBJ2-3,NA,NA,TGTGCCAGCAGCAAGACAGTTACCACAGATACGCAGTATTTT,CASSKTVTTDTQYF
TRBV5-1,TRBJ2-1,NA,NA,TGCGCCAGCAGTGTGGACACTTCCTACAATGAGCAGTTCTTC,CASSVDTSYNEQFF
TRBV2,TRBJ2-7,TRBD1,once,TGTGCCAGCGTGAGGGACAGGGGGGCCCACGAGCAGTACTTC,CASVRDRGAHEQYF
TRBV19,TRBJ2-3,NA,NA,TGTGCCAGTAGTATAGTTGTTGGTCCTGGGGATACGCAGTATTTT,CASSIVVGPGDTQYF
TRBV5-1,TRBJ2-5,NA,NA,TGCGCCAGCAGCTTGCGAGGGGGTGAATATGAGACCCAGTACTTC,CASSLRGGEYETQYF
TRBV12-5,TRBJ2-5,NA,NA,TGTGCTAGTGGTTTGGTACCCGACAAGCTTGCGGGATTGACGGGAGTCGAGACCCAGTACTTC,CASGLVPDKLAGLTGVETQYF
TRBV2,TRBJ2-7,NA,NA,TGTGCCAGCAGTTTAACGGGGGGCTTCTCCTCCTACGAGCAGTACTTC,CASSLTGGFSSYEQYF
TRBV11-3,TRBJ2-5,TRBD1,NA,TGTGCCAGCAGCTTAGGTACAGGGGCCTTGGAGACCCAGTACTTC,CASSLGTGALETQYF
TRBV19,TRBJ2-2,NA,NA,TGTGCCAGTAGTAATAGGGGGAACACCGGGGAGCTGTTTTTT,CASSNRGNTGELFF
TRBV4-1,TRBJ2-7,NA,NA,TGCGCCAGCAGCATCGAGGAGGGAGGGGGCTACGAGCAGTACTTC,CASSIEEGGGYEQYF
TRBV6-5,TRBJ2-6,NA,NA,TGTGCCAGCAGTTACTCAGGAGTCGAACTGACTTTC,CASSYSGVELTF
TRBV7-2,TRBJ2-1,NA,NA,TGTGCCAGCAGCTTAGTGGCGGGGACCTACAATGAGCAGTTCTTC,CASSLVAGTYNEQFF
TRBV5-5,TRBJ2-5,NA,NA,TGTGCCAGCAGCTTGCTTCCAGCGGAGTACCAAGAGACCCAGTACTTC,CASSLLPAEYQETQYF
TRBV21-1,TRBJ2-3,NA,NA,TGTGCCAGCAGCAAGAAGTTCCCTAGGTATACGCAGTATTTT,CASSKKFPRYTQYF
TRBV18,TRBJ1-4,TRBD1,NA,TGTGCCAGCTCCCCCCAACAGCCTTGGGGGACAGGGAGTGAAAAACTGTTTTTT,CASSPQQPWGTGSEKLFF
TRBV7-2,TRBJ2-1,NA,NA,TGTGCCAGCAGCTTAGATCGTGGCATTTACAATGAGCAGTTCTTC,CASSLDRGIYNEQFF
TRBV20-1,TRBJ1-1,NA,NA,TGCAGTGCGGAAGTTAACACTGAAGCTTTCTTT,CSAEVNTEAFF
TRBV5-1,TRBJ2-7,TRBD2,NA,TGCGCCAGCAGCCTAGACGGGACTAGCGGGACCTACGAGCAGTACTTC,CASSLDGTSGTYEQYF
TRBV6-5,TRBJ2-5,NA,NA,TGTGCCAGGCTTACTAGAGAAAAGGAAGAGACCCAGTACTTC,CARLTREKEETQYF
TRBV29-1,TRBJ1-3,NA,NA,TGCAGCGCCGCTGAACTCCTTTCGGGAAACACCATATATTTT,CSAAELLSGNTIYF
TRBV20-1,TRBJ2-5,NA,NA,TGCAGTGCTACCCCCCTCGAGACCCAGTACTTC,CSATPLETQYF
TRBV6-5,TRBJ1-6,NA,NA,TGTGCCAGCAGTGAGGGACCACCACCCCTCCACTTT,CASSEGPPPLHF